The 18 T cell receptor beta chains below were found in one sample sequenced in a study of blood T cell repertoires in COVID-19. Sequencing was performed with immunoSEQ multiplex PCR; in TCRdb, only in-frame clones are kept and a portion is missing. The data show fewer than 350,000 clones, less than 90% seen once. The sample was peripheral blood. These receptors were collected from a woman aged 25 to 45 with COVID-19, enrolled during active disease.

The chain uses TRBV19 and TRBJ2-5, with 7 nucleotides matching TRBD2. The germline gives CDR1 LNHDA, CDR2 SQIVND (reference sequence). The CDR3 is 15 residues long. V shed 1 base and J 4 bases; nucleotides not matched to a gene: 6. The CDR3 sequence: CASSIAGTTPETQYF. CDR3 nucleotides: TGTGCCAGTAGTATAGCGGGGACTACACCAGAGACCCAGTACTTC.

The V and J genes are TRBV4-1 and TRBJ1-1, with a weak D call TRBD1 (5 bases). There are 14 residues in the CDR3. CDR1 is MGHRA, CDR2 YSYEKL, per germline. Trimming pared 1 base from V and 7 bases from J, leaving 13 bases between. The CDR3 loop reads CASSQGWGDNEAFF. In nucleotides, the CDR3 is TGCGCCAGCAGCCAAGGCTGGGGGGATAATGAAGCTTTCTTT.

This clone came up a few times. The genes are TRBV19 and TRBJ2-2; TRBD1 is a possible D gene (7 bases). Per the germline V gene, CDR1 is LNHDA and CDR2 is SQIVND (reference sequence). The CDR3 sequence is 16 residues long. Trimming pared 2 bases from V and 4 bases from J, leaving 14 bases between. This CDR3 is CASSIRGGQATGELFF. CDR3 sequence (DNA): TGTGCCAGTAGTATACGGGGAGGACAGGCCACCGGGGAGCTGTTTTTT.

The genes are TRBV19 and TRBJ2-7; 9 bases match TRBD1. The CDR3 runs 16 residues. Germline trimming cut 0 bases from V and 5 bases from J; bases unmatched to any gene: 8. Germline loops: CDR1 LNHDA, CDR2 SQIVND (reference sequence). The CDR3 DNA sequence: TGTGCCAGTAGTATAGATCTCGGACAGGGGTCCCACGAGCAGTACTTC. Translation gives CASSIDLGQGSHEQYF.

On this clone itself: The junction departs from the called germline gene at one end, perhaps through a read error. V usage is TRBV19 and J usage is TRBJ2-1, with no clear D. The CDR3 extends over 14 amino acids. Looked up from germline, CDR1 is LNHDA and CDR2 is SQIVND (reference sequence). CDR3: CACSILSSYNEQFF. The CDR3 region has the DNA TGTGCCTGTAGTATATTGAGCTCCTACAATGAGCAGTTCTTC.

The chain uses TRBV6-5 and TRBJ1-5; 7 bases are a match to TRBD1. The CDR3 contains 15 residues. Per germline, CDR1 MNHEY and CDR2 SVGAGI. The V gene end was trimmed by 6 bases and the J gene end by 4 bases; junction bases not matched to a gene: 9. In DNA, the CDR3 is TGTGCCAGCAGAGCCCGTGGACAGGCGAATCAGCCCCAGCATTTT. Translating it yields CASRARGQANQPQHF.

As DNA, the CDR3 is TGCGCCAGCAGACTAGATATGAACACTGAAGCTTTCTTT. Translation gives CASRLDMNTEAFF. The V and J genes are TRBV10-1 and TRBJ1-1; D ambiguous. The V and J ends lost 6 bases and 0 bases respectively, with 8 bases between them. The V gene's germline CDR1 is WNHNN and CDR2 SYGVQD (reference sequence). This CDR3 spans 13 amino acids.

The CDR3 DNA is TGTGCCAGCAGCCTACTAGCGCCCAGCTCTGGGGCCAACGTCCTGACTTTC. Its translation: CASSLLAPSSGANVLTF. The chain combines TRBV2 with TRBJ2-6, with 7 bases aligning to TRBD2. V shed 6 bases, J shed 0 bases, and the junction held 8 bases outside the gene matches. Germline V CDR1 and CDR2: SNHLY, FYNNEI. The CDR3 spans 17 residues.

The CDR3 loop reads CASRLAGGIDTQYF. The CDR3 DNA follows: TGTGCCAGTCGACTAGCGGGGGGAATAGATACGCAGTATTTT. The rearrangement links TRBV19 to TRBJ2-3, with 13 bases fitting TRBD2. This CDR3 is built from 14 residues. V lost 8 bases and J lost 5; bases outside the gene matches: 4. CDR1 LNHDA and CDR2 SQIVND come from the germline V gene (reference sequence).

The chain links TRBV4-2 to TRBJ2-7; TRBD2 is a possible D gene (6 bases). This CDR3 has 15 amino acids. The V gene lost 0 bases and the J gene lost 1 base, with 10 bases spanning the gap. Germline assignment: CDR1 LGHNA and CDR2 YNFKEQ. CDR3 nucleotide sequence: TGTGCCAGCAGCCAAGATTGGGAGGAGTCCTACGAGCAGTACTTC. Amino acid sequence: CASSQDWEESYEQYF.

The chain employs TRBV19 and TRBJ2-5, with D tentatively TRBD2 (6 bases). CDR1 and CDR2 from the germline V gene are LNHDA and SQIVND (reference sequence). The CDR3 has 11 amino acids. Trimming took off 11 bases at V and 4 bases at J, with 11 bases between the two ends. The CDR3 coding sequence is TGTGCCTCACGGGGAGGAGAGACCCAGTACTTC. It is translated as CASRGGETQYF.

J is TRBJ2-7 and V is TRBV19, with 7 bases identical to TRBD2. With 2 bases clipped from V and 7 bases from J, the junction kept 8 bases outside the gene matches. Germline V gene lookup returns CDR1 LNHDA and CDR2 SQIVND (reference sequence). The CDR3 has 14 amino acids. For the CDR3, the DNA is TGTGCCAGTAGTATATCTCGGGGGGTAGATGAGCAGTACTTC. Amino acids: CASSISRGVDEQYF.

This clone was counted only a few times. The V gene is TRBV5-5, the J gene TRBJ2-3; D may be TRBD2 (7 bases). Germline lookup yields CDR1 SGHKS and CDR2 YYEKEE (reference sequence). The CDR3 has 15 amino acids. The ends were cut back, 6 bases at V and 0 bases at J, with 14 bases in the middle. The CDR3 nucleotides are TGTGCCAGCACGCCCGCGGGGGCTAGCACAGATACGCAGTATTTT. This encodes CASTPAGASTDTQYF.

The CDR3 reads CASSPIRGQPQHF. The CDR3, as DNA: TGTGCCAGTTCACCCATCAGGGGTCAGCCCCAGCATTTT. The V gene is TRBV19, the J gene TRBJ1-5; D is perhaps TRBD1 (6 bases). V gave up 8 bases and J gave up 6 bases, with 14 bases separating them. CDR1 and CDR2 (germline): LNHDA, SQIVND (reference sequence). This CDR3 has 13 amino acids.

The genes are TRBV19 and TRBJ1-2; tentative D call: TRBD1 (6 bases). CDR1 and CDR2 from the germline V gene are LNHDA and SQIVND (reference sequence). There are 14 residues in the CDR3. Trimming took 3 bases from V and 3 from J, leaving 11 bases between them. CDR3 in amino acids: CASSIAGADYGYTF. Written as DNA, the CDR3 is TGTGCCAGTAGTATCGCAGGGGCGGACTATGGCTACACCTTC.

The chain recombines TRBV10-1 with TRBJ2-1, with D perhaps TRBD2 (7 bases). This CDR3 comprises 12 residues. Germline V lookup: CDR1 WNHNN, CDR2 SYGVQD (reference sequence). CDR3 DNA sequence: TGCGCGAGGGGGGGTATCGACAATGAGCAGTTCTTC. The encoded protein is CARGGIDNEQFF.

The rearrangement uses TRBV10-2 and TRBJ2-7; perhaps TRBD1 as D (5 bases). The ends were cut back, 7 bases at V and 3 bases at J, with 13 bases in the middle. Looked up from germline, CDR1 is WSHSY and CDR2 is SAAADI. This CDR3 has 13 amino acids. The CDR3 is CASTLQAFYEQYF. Here the CDR3 DNA reads TGCGCCAGCACCCTACAGGCGTTCTACGAGCAGTACTTC.

In its sample, this clone was seen a few times. The genes are TRBV2 and TRBJ1-2; D possibly corresponds to TRBD1 (6 bases). Germline CDR1 and CDR2: SNHLY and FYNNEI. The CDR3 is 12 amino acids. Trimming cost V 8 bases and J 0 bases, with 7 bases left between them. CDR3 coding DNA: TGTGCCAGCGGACAGACTAACTATGGCTACACCTTC. Translated: CASGQTNYGYTF.